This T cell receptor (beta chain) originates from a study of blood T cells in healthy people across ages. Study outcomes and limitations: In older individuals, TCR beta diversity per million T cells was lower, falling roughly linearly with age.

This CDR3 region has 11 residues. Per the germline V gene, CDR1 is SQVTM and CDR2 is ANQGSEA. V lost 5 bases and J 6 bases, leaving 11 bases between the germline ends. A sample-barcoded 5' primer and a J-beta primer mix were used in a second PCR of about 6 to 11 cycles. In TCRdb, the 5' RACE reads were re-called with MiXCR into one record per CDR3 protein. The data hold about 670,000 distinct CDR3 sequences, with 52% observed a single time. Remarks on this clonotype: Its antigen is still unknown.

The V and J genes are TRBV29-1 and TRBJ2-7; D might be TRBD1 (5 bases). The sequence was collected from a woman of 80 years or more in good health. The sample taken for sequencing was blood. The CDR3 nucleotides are TGCAGCGTTAAGGGGCAGGGCGAGCAGTACTTC. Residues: CSVKGQGEQYF.